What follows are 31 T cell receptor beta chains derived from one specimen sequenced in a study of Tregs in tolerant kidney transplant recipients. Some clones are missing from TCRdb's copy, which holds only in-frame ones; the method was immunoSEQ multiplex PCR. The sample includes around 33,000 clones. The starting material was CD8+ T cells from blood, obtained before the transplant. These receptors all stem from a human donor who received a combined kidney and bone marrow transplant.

CDR3 region: CASRLRQGTNYGYTF. CDR3 bases read: TGTGCCAGCAGACTAAGACAGGGAACTAACTATGGC. The V gene is TRBV28, the J gene TRBJ1-2, with 7 bases identical to TRBD1. The read gets to within 3 residues of the CDR3 end, and the germline J gene fills in the rest. Germline V gene sequence: CDR1 MDHEN, CDR2 SYDVKM. This CDR3 contains 15 residues. V trimming: 6 bases; J trimming: 0 bases; junction bases outside the gene matches: 7.

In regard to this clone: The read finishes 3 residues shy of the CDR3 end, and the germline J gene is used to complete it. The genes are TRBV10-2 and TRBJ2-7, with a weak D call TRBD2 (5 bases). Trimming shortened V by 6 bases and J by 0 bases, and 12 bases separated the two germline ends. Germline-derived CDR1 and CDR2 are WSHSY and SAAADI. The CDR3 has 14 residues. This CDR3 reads CASREDSYSYEQYF. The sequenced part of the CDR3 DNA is TGCGCCAGCAGGGAGGACTCCTACTCCTACGAG.

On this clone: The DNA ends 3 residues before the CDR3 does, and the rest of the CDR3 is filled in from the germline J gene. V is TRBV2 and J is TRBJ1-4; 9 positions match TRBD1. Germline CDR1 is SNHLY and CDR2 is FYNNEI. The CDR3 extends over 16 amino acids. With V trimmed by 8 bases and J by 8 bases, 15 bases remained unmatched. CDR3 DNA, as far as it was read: TGTGCCAGCCTTCAATGGACAGGGGACATCAGCGAAAAA. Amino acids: CASLQWTGDISEK. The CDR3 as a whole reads CASLQWTGDISEKLFF. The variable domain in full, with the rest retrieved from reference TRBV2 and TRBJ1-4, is EPEVTQTPSHQVTQMGQEVILRCVPISNHLYFYWYRQILGQKVEFLVSFYNNEISEKSEIFDDQFSVERPDGSNFTLKIRSTKLEDSAMYFCASLQWTGDISEKLFFGSGTQLSVL.

The covered CDR3 bases are TGCGCCAGCAGGGGACTAGCGGGAGATACG. This translates into CASRGLAGDT. The CDR3 reads in full as CASRGLAGDTQYF. The gene calls are TRBV10-2 and TRBJ2-3, with TRBD2 matching over 12 bases. The CDR3 end is not reached by the read, which stops 3 residues before it; the germline J gene fills it in. The length of the CDR3 is 13 residues. Germline values: CDR1 WSHSY, CDR2 SAAADI. Unmatched junction bases numbered 0, after V lost 6 bases and J lost 5 bases.

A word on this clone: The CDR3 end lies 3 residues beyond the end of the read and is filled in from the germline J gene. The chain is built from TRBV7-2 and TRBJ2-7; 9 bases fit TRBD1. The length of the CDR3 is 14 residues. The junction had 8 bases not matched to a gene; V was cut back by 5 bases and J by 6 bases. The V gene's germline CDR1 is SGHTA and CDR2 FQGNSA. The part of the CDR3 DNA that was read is TGTGCCAGCAGCCCCGGGACAGGGTTCGGCGAG. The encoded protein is CASSPGTGFGE. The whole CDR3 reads CASSPGTGFGEQYF.

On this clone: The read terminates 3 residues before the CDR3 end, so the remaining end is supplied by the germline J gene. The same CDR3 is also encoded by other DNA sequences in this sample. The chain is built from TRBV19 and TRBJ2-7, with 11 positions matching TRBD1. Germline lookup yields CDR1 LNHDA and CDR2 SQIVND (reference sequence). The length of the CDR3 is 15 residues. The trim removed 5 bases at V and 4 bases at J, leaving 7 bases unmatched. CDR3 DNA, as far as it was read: TGTGCCAGTAGTCCTGGGACAGGGGGGGCGTACGAG. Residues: CASSPGTGGAYE. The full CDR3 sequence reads CASSPGTGGAYEQYF.

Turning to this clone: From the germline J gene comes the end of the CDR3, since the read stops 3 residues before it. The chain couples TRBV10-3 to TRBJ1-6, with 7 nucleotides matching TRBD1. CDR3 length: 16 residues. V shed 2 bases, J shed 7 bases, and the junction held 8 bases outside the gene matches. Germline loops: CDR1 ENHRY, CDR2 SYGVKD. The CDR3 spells CAISETPQGDNSPLHF. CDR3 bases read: TGTGCCATCAGTGAGACCCCTCAGGGGGACAATTCACCC.

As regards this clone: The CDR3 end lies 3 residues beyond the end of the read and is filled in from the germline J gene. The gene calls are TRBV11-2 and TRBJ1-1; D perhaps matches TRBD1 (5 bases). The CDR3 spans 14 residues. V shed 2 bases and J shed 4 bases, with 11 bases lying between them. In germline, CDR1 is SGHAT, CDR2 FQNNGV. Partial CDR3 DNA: TGTGCCAGCAGCTTAATGCAGGGTGGCACTGAA. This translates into CASSLMQGGTE. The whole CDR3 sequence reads CASSLMQGGTEAFF.

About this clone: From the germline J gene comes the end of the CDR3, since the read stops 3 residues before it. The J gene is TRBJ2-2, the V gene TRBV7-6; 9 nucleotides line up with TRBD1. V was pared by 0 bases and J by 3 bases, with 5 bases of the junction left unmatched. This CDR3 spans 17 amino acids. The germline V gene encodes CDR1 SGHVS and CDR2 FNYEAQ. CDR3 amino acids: CASSLAGTGLDTGELFF. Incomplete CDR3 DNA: TGTGCCAGCAGCTTAGCTGGGACAGGGTTAGACACCGGGGAG.

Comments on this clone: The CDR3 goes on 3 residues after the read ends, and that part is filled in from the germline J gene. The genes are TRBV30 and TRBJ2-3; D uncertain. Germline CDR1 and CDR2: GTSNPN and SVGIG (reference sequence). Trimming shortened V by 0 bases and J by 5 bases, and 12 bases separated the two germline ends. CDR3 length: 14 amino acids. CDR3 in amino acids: CAWSVLSAGDTQYF. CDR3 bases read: TGTGCCTGGAGTGTACTCTCCGCTGGAGATACG.

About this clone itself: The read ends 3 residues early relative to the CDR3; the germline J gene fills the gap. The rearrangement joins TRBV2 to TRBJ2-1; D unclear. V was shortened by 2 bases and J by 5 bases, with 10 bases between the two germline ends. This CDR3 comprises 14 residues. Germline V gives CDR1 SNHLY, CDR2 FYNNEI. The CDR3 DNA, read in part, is TGTGCCAGCAGTGAAACCCATTGGCACAATGAG. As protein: CASSETHWHNE. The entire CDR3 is CASSETHWHNEQFF. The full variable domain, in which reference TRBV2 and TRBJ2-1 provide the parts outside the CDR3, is EPEVTQTPSHQVTQMGQEVILRCVPISNHLYFYWYRQILGQKVEFLVSFYNNEISEKSEIFDDQFSVERPDGSNFTLKIRSTKLEDSAMYFCASSETHWHNEQFFGPGTRLTVL.

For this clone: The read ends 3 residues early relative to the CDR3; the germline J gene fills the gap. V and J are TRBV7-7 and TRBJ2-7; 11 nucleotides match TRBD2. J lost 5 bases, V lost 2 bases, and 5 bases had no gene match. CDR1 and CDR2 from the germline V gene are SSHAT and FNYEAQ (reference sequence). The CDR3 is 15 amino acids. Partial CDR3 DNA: TGTGCCAGCAGCTTACTAGCGGGAGGAATTGACGAG. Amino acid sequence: CASSLLAGGIDE. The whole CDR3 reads CASSLLAGGIDEQYF.

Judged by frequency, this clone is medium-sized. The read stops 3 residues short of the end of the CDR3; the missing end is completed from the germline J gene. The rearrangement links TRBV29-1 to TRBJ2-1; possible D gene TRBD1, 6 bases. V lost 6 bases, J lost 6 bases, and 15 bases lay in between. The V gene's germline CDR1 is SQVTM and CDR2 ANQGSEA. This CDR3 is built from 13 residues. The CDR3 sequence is CSVLTGEGNEQFF. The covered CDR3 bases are TGCAGCGTCCTGACAGGAGAAGGCAATGAG.

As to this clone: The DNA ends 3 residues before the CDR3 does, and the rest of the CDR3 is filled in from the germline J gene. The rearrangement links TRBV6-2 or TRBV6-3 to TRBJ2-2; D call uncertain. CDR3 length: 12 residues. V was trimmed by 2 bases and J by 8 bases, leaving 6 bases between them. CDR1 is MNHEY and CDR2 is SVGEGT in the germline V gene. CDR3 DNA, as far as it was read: TGTGCCAGCAGTTACGCGGCTGGGGAG. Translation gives CASSYAAGE. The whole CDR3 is CASSYAAGELFF.

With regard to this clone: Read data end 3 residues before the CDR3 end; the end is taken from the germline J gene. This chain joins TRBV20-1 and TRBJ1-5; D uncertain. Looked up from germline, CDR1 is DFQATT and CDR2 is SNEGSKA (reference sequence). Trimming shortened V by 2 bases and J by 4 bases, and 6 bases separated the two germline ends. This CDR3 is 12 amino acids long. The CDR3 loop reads CSARLLNQPQHF. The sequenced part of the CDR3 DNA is TGCAGTGCTAGACTTCTAAATCAGCCC.

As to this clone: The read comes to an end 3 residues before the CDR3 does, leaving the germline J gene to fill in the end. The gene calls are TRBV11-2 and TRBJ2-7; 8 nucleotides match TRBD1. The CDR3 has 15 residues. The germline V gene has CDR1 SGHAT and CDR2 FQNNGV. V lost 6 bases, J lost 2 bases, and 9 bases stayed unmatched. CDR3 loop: CASSSGTGLTYEQYF. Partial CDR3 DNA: TGTGCCAGCAGTTCGGGGACAGGCCTAACCTACGAG. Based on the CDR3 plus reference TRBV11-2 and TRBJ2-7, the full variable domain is EAGVAQSPRYKIIEKRQSVAFWCNPISGHATLYWYQQILGQGPKLLIQFQNNGVVDDSQLPKDRFSAERLKGVDSTLKIQPAKLEDSAVYLCASSSGTGLTYEQYFGPGTRLTVT.

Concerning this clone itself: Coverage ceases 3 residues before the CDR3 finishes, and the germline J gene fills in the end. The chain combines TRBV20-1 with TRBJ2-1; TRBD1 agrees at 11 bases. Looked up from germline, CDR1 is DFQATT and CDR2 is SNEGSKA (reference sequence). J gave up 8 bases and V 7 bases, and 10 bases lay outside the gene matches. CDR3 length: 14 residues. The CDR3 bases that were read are TGCAGTGTTACGGACAGGGGGCTTTATGATGAG. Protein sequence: CSVTDRGLYDE. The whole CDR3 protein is CSVTDRGLYDEQFF.

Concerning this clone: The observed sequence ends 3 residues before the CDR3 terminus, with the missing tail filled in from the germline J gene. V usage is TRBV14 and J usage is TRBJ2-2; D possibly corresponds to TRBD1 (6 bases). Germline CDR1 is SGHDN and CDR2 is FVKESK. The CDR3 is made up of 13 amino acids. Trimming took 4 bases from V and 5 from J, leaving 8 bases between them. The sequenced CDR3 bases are TGTGCCAGCAGCCTACAGGGTACCGGGGAG. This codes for CASSLQGTGE. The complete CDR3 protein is CASSLQGTGELFF.

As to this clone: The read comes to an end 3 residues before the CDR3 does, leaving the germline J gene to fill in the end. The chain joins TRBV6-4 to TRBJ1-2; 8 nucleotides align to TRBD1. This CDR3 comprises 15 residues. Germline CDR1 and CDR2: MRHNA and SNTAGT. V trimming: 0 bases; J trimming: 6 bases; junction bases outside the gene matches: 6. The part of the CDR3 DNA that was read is TGTGCCAGCAGTGACTCGACAGGGGAAGCGAATGGC. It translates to CASSDSTGEANG. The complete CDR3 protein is CASSDSTGEANGYTF.

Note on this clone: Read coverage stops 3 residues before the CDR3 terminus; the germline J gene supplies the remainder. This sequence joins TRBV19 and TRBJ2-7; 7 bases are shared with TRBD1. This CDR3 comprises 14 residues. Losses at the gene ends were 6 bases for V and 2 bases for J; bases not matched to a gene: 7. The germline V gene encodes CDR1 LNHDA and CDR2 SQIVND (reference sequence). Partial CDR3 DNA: TGTGCCAGTAGCCCGACAGGGATTACCTACGAG. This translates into CASSPTGITYE. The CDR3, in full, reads CASSPTGITYEQYF.

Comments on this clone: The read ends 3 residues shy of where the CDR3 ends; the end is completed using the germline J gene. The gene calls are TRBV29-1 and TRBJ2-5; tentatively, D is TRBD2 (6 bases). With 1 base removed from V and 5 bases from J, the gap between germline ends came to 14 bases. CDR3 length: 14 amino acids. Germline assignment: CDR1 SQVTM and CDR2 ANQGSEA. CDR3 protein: CSVEGPGLVETQYF. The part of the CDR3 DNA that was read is TGCAGCGTTGAAGGGCCGGGACTTGTGGAGACC.

CDR3 bases read: TGTGCCATCAACCCAGCGGGAGCTTCCTACGAG. It specifies CAINPAGASYE. The CDR3, in full, reads CAINPAGASYEQYF. This chain joins TRBV10-3 and TRBJ2-7, with 8 bases lining up with TRBD2. The missing CDR3 end, 3 residues past where the read stops, is filled in from the germline J gene. J lost 1 base, V lost 7 bases, and 6 bases had no gene match. The CDR3 has 14 amino acids. CDR1 and CDR2 from the germline V gene are ENHRY and SYGVKD.

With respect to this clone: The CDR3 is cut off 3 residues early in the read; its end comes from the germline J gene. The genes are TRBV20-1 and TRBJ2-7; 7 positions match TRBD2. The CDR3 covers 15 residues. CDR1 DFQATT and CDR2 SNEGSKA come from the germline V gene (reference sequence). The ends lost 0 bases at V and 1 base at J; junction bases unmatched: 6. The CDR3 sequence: CSARDGGSISYEQYF. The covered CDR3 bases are TGCAGTGCTAGAGATGGCGGGAGCATATCCTACGAG.

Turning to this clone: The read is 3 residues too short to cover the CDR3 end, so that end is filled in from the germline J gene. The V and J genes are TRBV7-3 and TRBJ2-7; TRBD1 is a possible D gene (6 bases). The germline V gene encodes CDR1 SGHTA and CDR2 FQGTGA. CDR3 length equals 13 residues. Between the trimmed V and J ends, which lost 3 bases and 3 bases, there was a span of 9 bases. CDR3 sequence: CASSFGQIYEQYF. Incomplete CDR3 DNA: TGTGCCAGCAGCTTTGGACAGATCTACGAG.

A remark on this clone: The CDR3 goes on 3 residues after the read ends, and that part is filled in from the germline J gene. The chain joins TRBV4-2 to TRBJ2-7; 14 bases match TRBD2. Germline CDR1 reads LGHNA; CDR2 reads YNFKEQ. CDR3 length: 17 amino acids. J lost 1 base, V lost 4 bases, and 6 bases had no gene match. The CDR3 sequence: CASSPRLAGGHSYEQYF. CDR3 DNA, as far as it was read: TGTGCCAGCAGCCCCCGACTAGCGGGAGGGCATTCCTACGAG.

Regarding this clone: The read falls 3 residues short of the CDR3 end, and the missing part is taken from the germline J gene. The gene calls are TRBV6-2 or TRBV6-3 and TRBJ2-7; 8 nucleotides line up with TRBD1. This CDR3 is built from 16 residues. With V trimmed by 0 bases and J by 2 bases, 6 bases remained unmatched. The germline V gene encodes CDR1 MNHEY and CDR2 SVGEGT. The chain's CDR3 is CASSYSRTGTPYEQYF. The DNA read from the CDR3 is TGTGCCAGCAGTTACTCGAGGACAGGGACTCCCTACGAG.

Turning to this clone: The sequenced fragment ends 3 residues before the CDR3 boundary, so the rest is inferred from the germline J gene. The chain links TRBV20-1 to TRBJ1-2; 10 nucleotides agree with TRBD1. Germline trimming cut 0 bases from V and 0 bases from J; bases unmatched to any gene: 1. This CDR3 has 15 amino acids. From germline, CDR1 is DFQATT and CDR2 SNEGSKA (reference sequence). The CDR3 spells CSARDDRGPNYGYTF. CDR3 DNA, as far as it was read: TGCAGTGCTAGAGATGACAGGGGGCCTAACTATGGC.

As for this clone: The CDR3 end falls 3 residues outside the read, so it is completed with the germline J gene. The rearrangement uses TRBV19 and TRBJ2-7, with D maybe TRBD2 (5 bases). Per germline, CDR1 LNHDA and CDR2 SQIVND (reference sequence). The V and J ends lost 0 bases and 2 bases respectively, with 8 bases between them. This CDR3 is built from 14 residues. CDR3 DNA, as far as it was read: TGTGCCAGTAGTATAGAAAGAGGGCCCTACGAG. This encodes CASSIERGPYE. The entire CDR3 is CASSIERGPYEQYF.

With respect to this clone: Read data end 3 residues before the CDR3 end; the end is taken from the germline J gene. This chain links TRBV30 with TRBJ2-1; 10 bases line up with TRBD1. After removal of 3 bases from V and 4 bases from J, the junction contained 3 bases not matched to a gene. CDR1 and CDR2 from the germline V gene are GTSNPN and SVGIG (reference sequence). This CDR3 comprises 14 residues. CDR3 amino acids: CAWSPGQGYNEQFF. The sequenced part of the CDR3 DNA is TGTGCCTGGAGCCCGGGACAGGGGTACAATGAG. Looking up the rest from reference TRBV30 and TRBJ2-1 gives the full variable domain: SQTIHQWPATLVQPVGSPLSLECTVEGTSNPNLYWYRQAAGRGLQLLFYSVGIGQISSEVPQNLSASRPQDRQFILSSKKLLLSDSGFYLCAWSPGQGYNEQFFGPGTRLTVL.

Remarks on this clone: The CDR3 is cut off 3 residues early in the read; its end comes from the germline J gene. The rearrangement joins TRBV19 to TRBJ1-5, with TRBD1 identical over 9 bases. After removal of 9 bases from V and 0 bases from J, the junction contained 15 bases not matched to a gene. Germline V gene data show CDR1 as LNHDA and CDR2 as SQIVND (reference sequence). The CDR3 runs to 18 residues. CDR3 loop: CASRAGTGIWNSNQPQHF. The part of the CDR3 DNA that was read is TGTGCCAGCCGCGCCGGGACAGGGATCTGGAATAGCAATCAGCCC.

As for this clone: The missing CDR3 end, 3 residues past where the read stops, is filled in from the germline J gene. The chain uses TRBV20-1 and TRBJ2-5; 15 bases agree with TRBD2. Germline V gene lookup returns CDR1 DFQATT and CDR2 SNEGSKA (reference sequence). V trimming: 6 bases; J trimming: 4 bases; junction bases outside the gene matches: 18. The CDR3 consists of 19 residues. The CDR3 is CSATTGTSGRIGSAETQYF. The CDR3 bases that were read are TGCAGTGCAACCACCGGGACTAGCGGGAGGATCGGTTCGGCAGAGACC.